This T cell receptor (beta chain) originates from a study of T-cell reconstitution after alpha-beta-depleted transplantation in children (TCRdb year 2016). Study-level background: Using TCR repertoire profiling, the study quantitatively followed how T-cell immune reconstitution unfolded in children after TCRalphabeta/CD19-depleted allogeneic hematopoietic cell transplantation. Study-level results and caveats: Over subsequent months, a decline in hyperexpanded clone frequencies was noted, and after one year, T-cell counts and TCRbeta diversity were mostly ascribed to newly produced T cells. In some patients, high TCRbeta diversity at day 60 was attributed to recipient T cells and intrathymic progenitors that had survived conditioning. Apparently early alphabetaT-cell count recovery about two months after transplant reportedly relied on only several hundred rapidly expanded clones derived from non-depleted graft cells.

The table lists this clonotype with a few counts. Its antigen is unknown. No base qualities exist here, and no much larger clone lies one base off it. The meaning of the sample's treatment or condition label: allogeneic hematopoietic cell transplantation with graft depleted of TCRalphabeta T cells and CD19 B cells. The transplant recipients were children given TCRalphabeta/CD19-depleted allogeneic hematopoietic cell grafts. Libraries were prepared through PCR. Sequencing instrument: Illumina HiSeq 2500. To normalize quantification of the TCRbeta repertoire, the TCR libraries were built with molecular barcoding that relied on unique molecular identifiers. TCRdb reanalyzed the raw reads on its own, using fastp at Q25 for trimming and MiXCR for clone calling, and kept in-frame beta chains. Each CDR3 protein appears once, grouped with its most common genes and DNA. The sample table shows about a million distinct CDR3 sequences, and about 29% are seen once. 25% to 35% of the sample is taken by the ten largest.

This receptor was obtained from a boy younger than two who had a stem cell transplant for SCID, so the T cells may come from the graft donor. The source material was PBMCs, mostly from graft donor cells, sampled 360 days after TCRalphabeta/CD19-depleted stem cell transplant.

The CDR3 is CASSRRQGSSYGYTF. The sequence in DNA is TGCGCCAGCAGCCGGAGACAGGGGAGTAGCTATGGCTACACCTTC. The chain couples TRBV4-3 to TRBJ1-2; the junction holds 8 bases that match TRBD1. The germline V gene provides CDR1 LGHNA and CDR2 YSLEER. The CDR3 covers 15 residues, taking in both the cysteine and the phenylalanine. Only the CDR3 portion is preserved as DNA: 45 bases, with reading frame beginning at the first base. Germline trimming: 4 bases from V, 4 bases from J; junction bases outside gene matches: 8.